These 21 T cell receptor beta chains were all obtained from the same sample, sequenced in a study of blood T cell repertoires in COVID-19. This table comes from immunoSEQ multiplex PCR, and its TCRdb copy is limited to in-frame clones, with some not included. The table shows 110,000 or so clones, with 84% occurring only once. Material for sequencing was peripheral blood. The origin of the receptors is a woman between 50 and 59 years old with acute or convalescent COVID-19.

This clone was detected only once. V and J are TRBV6-5 and TRBJ1-1; D is ambiguous. This CDR3 is 14 amino acids long. CDR1 is MNHEY, CDR2 SVGAGI, per germline. Trimming removed 2 bases at V and 4 bases at J, with 11 bases between. The CDR3 region has the DNA TGTGCCAGCAGTTACGGAACGGGGATCACTGAAGCTTTCTTT. The encoded protein is CASSYGTGITEAFF.

This clone was seen only once. The chain combines TRBV28 with TRBJ1-3, with TRBD1 as a possible D gene (6 bases). Germline V gene data show CDR1 as MDHEN and CDR2 as SYDVKM. Trimming took 6 bases from V and 4 from J, leaving 13 bases between them. CDR3 length equals 14 residues. Here the CDR3 reads CASSTPGAGNTIYF. DNA for the CDR3: TGTGCCAGCAGCACTCCAGGGGCCGGAAACACCATATATTTT.

V is TRBV2 and J is TRBJ1-2; D call uncertain. From germline, CDR1 is SNHLY and CDR2 FYNNEI. This CDR3 comprises 13 residues. V lost 5 bases and J lost 7, with 14 bases in between. As DNA, the CDR3 is TGTGCCAGCAGTCAACGCCGGACTTCTGGCTACACCTTC. Encoded protein: CASSQRRTSGYTF.

V usage is TRBV18 and J usage is TRBJ1-2; D may be TRBD1 (5 bases). V was clipped by 6 bases and J by 2 bases, with 10 bases between them. The germline V gene encodes CDR1 KGHSH and CDR2 LQKENI. This CDR3 is 13 amino acids long. For the CDR3, the DNA is TGTGCCAGCTCGGAGACAGCGAACTATGGCTACACCTTC. This translates into CASSETANYGYTF.

This chain joins TRBV19 and TRBJ2-2; 8 bases are a match to TRBD2. V trimming: 6 bases; J trimming: 7 bases; junction bases outside the gene matches: 10. Germline V lookup: CDR1 LNHDA, CDR2 SQIVND (reference sequence). There are 15 residues in the CDR3. The CDR3 loop reads CASRPSGLGNGELFF. CDR3 DNA sequence: TGTGCCAGTAGACCATCGGGACTAGGGAACGGGGAGCTGTTTTTT.

This clone was observed a few times. The chain recombines TRBV7-8 with TRBJ1-1, with 9 bases matching TRBD1. The CDR3 contains 15 residues. The germline gives CDR1 SGHVS, CDR2 FQNEAQ. Trimming took 2 bases from V and 7 from J; bases not matched to a gene: 8. The CDR3 region has the DNA TGTGCCAGCAGCTTAAATACAGGGGGCCTTAATGAAGCTTTCTTT. This encodes CASSLNTGGLNEAFF. Full variable domain (missing parts from reference TRBV7-8 and TRBJ1-1): GAGVSQSPRYKVAKRGQDVALRCDPISGHVSLFWYQQALGQGPEFLTYFQNEAQLDKSGLPSDRFFAERPEGSVSTLKIQRTQQEDSAVYLCASSLNTGGLNEAFFGQGTRLTVV.

This clone has only a few counts. V usage is TRBV10-1 and J usage is TRBJ1-1, with no clear D. The CDR3 is 9 residues long. V was trimmed by 11 bases and J by 10 bases, leaving 11 bases between them. Germline lookup yields CDR1 WNHNN and CDR2 SYGVQD (reference sequence). The CDR3 is CAGSKGAFF. In DNA form, the CDR3 reads TGCGCCGGTAGCAAAGGAGCTTTCTTT.

The rearrangement links TRBV10-1 to TRBJ2-7, with D unclear. The germline V gene encodes CDR1 WNHNN and CDR2 SYGVQD (reference sequence). The V end was cut by 8 bases, the J end by 2 bases, with 16 bases between. The CDR3 consists of 14 residues. CDR3 region: CASEVPGQTYEQYF. The CDR3 DNA sequence: TGCGCCAGCGAGGTCCCCGGTCAAACCTACGAGCAGTACTTC.

V and J are TRBV21-1 and TRBJ1-2; the table calls TRBD1, which could not be checked here. TRBV21-1 is a pseudogene locus. This CDR3 is 15 amino acids long. In nucleotides, the CDR3 is TGTGCCAGCACCAGGGGACAGGGGGGTGCCTATGGCTACACCTTC. This codes for CASTRGQGGAYGYTF.

On this clone: The junction and the germline gene differ at one end; a read error may be behind it. The J gene is TRBJ1-1, the V gene TRBV14; D not resolved. The CDR3 is made up of 12 amino acids. Per germline, CDR1 SGHDN and CDR2 FVKESK. As DNA, the CDR3 is TGTGCCAGCAGCCAAGTTAACATTGAAGCTTTCTTT. This codes for CASSQVNIEAFF.

The CDR3 spells CASSPTRGSTEQYF. CDR3 DNA: TGTGCCAGCTCACCCACCCGGGGGTCCACCGAGCAGTACTTC. The chain has TRBV18 and TRBJ2-7; TRBD2 is a possible D gene (6 bases). From germline, CDR1 is KGHSH and CDR2 LQKENI. Between the trimmed V and J ends, which lost 3 bases and 6 bases, there was a span of 15 bases. The CDR3 has 14 residues.

J is TRBJ1-5 and V is TRBV7-2; 7 bases agree with TRBD1. V shed 1 base, J shed 6 bases, and the junction held 3 bases outside the gene matches. The germline CDR1 and CDR2 sequences are SGHTA and FQGNSA. The CDR3 length is 14 residues. Written as DNA, the CDR3 is TGTGCCAGCAGCTTAGACAGGGGCGGTCAGCCCCAGCATTTT. Its translation is CASSLDRGGQPQHF.

The rearrangement joins TRBV2 to TRBJ2-7, with 8 positions matching TRBD1. With 2 bases clipped from V and 1 base from J, the junction kept 10 bases outside the gene matches. The germline V gene has CDR1 SNHLY and CDR2 FYNNEI. This CDR3 is built from 17 residues. The CDR3 sequence is CASSEPRGPRLSYEQYF. The CDR3 region has the DNA TGTGCCAGCAGTGAACCCAGGGGGCCAAGATTATCCTACGAGCAGTACTTC.

V is TRBV4-1 and J is TRBJ1-2; a weak D match, TRBD1 (6 bases). Germline CDR1 MGHRA, CDR2 YSYEKL. With 1 base removed from V and 1 base from J, the gap between germline ends came to 16 bases. The CDR3 is made up of 17 amino acids. The CDR3 bases are TGCGCCAGCAGCCAAGGGCAAGATGGGGGACATAACTATGGCTACACCTTC. Residues: CASSQGQDGGHNYGYTF.

The rearrangement uses TRBV2 and TRBJ1-1; no firm D call. Per germline, CDR1 SNHLY and CDR2 FYNNEI. V lost 6 bases, J lost 5 bases, and 16 bases lay in between. This CDR3 is 14 amino acids long. CDR3 sequence reads: CASSPYLRGTEAFF. CDR3 sequence (DNA): TGTGCCAGCAGCCCTTACCTCCGCGGGACTGAAGCTTTCTTT.

The chain links TRBV11-2 to TRBJ2-5, with TRBD2 as a possible D gene (5 bases). Per germline, CDR1 SGHAT and CDR2 FQNNGV. V gave up 0 bases and J gave up 7 bases, with 6 bases separating them. CDR3 length: 12 residues. CDR3 amino acids: CASSLERVTQYF. The CDR3 DNA reads TGTGCCAGCAGCTTAGAGAGGGTGACCCAGTACTTC.

This clone has a handful of counts. This chain links TRBV10-2 with TRBJ1-2, with 7 bases that match TRBD1. Germline trimming cut 0 bases from V and 4 bases from J; bases unmatched to any gene: 5. Germline V lookup: CDR1 WSHSY, CDR2 SAAADI. CDR3 length: 15 amino acids. The CDR3 is CASSESRDRAYGYTF. The CDR3 bases are TGCGCCAGCAGTGAGTCTCGAGACAGGGCCTATGGCTACACCTTC.

The chain uses TRBV6-5 and TRBJ2-7; 13 bases match TRBD2. Unmatched junction bases numbered 4, after V lost 2 bases and J lost 9 bases. The CDR3 contains 14 residues. Germline values: CDR1 MNHEY, CDR2 SVGAGI. The CDR3 sequence: CASSYTSGGAVQYF. The CDR3 DNA reads as TGTGCCAGCAGTTACACTAGCGGGGGGGCAGTGCAGTACTTC.

This chain joins TRBV4-2 and TRBJ2-1; tentative D call: TRBD2 (6 bases). CDR1 LGHNA and CDR2 YNFKEQ come from the germline V gene. This CDR3 comprises 12 residues. V was shortened by 3 bases and J by 15 bases, with 15 bases between the two germline ends. The CDR3 region has the DNA TGTGCCAGCAGCCAGGCTGGCGGGGCTTGGTTCTTC. Translated: CASSQAGGAWFF.

The rearrangement joins TRBV5-5 to TRBJ1-2; 7 nucleotides match TRBD1. V trimming: 0 bases; J trimming: 5 bases; junction bases outside the gene matches: 7. Germline CDR1 reads SGHKS; CDR2 reads YYEKEE (reference sequence). CDR3 length: 15 residues. This CDR3 is CASSLEQGVKYGYTF. For the CDR3, the DNA is TGTGCCAGCAGCTTGGAGCAGGGGGTAAAGTATGGCTACACCTTC.

J is TRBJ1-1 and V is TRBV16, with D possibly matching TRBD1 (6 bases). Trimming removed 6 bases at V and 1 base at J, with 9 bases between. The CDR3 runs 13 residues. Per germline, CDR1 KGHSY and CDR2 FQNENV. The CDR3 DNA follows: TGTGCCAGCAGGCTGACAGGGAACACTGAAGCTTTCTTT. Translation: CASRLTGNTEAFF.